These 17 T cell receptor beta chains originate from one sample sequenced in a study of lymphopenia after photon versus proton radiotherapy. Measured with immunoSEQ multiplex PCR; TCRdb has only the in-frame clones, and not every one. Here the sample spans some 30,000 clones, roughly 87% being singletons. The material sequenced was peripheral blood, taken from a patient treated with proton-based radiotherapy. The origin of the receptors is a woman in her seventies with pancreatic cancer. Some clones in this sample may be carry-over from other donors' samples.

In its sample, this clone was seen a few times. The chain joins TRBV6-5 to TRBJ2-2, with a tentative D call TRBD1 (6 bases). This CDR3 is built from 15 residues. CDR1 is MNHEY and CDR2 is SVGAGI in the germline V gene. The V gene lost 5 bases and the J gene lost 5 bases, with 15 bases spanning the gap. The DNA for the CDR3 is TGTGCCAGCAGTCCCCTCCGGACAGCAACCGGGGAGCTGTTTTTT. This gives the protein CASSPLRTATGELFF.

This chain links TRBV6-4 with TRBJ2-3; D is unclear. V lost 3 bases, J lost 0 bases, and 7 bases lay in between. Per the germline V gene, CDR1 is MRHNA and CDR2 is SNTAGT. The CDR3 length is 14 residues. CDR3 region: CASSELSSTDTQYF. CDR3 nucleotides: TGTGCCAGCAGTGAGCTTAGCAGCACAGATACGCAGTATTTT.

The rearrangement uses TRBV11-2 and TRBJ1-6, with 7 bases matching TRBD1. V lost 0 bases, J lost 8 bases, and 10 bases stayed unmatched. Germline V lookup: CDR1 SGHAT, CDR2 FQNNGV. This CDR3 is built from 17 residues. The CDR3 sequence is CASSLEGGNGAHSPLHF. Here the CDR3 DNA reads TGTGCCAGCAGCTTAGAAGGGGGCAATGGGGCCCATTCACCCCTCCACTTT.

The gene calls are TRBV20-1 and TRBJ2-2, with D possibly being TRBD1 (6 bases). CDR1 is DFQATT and CDR2 is SNEGSKA in the germline V gene (reference sequence). V dropped 5 bases and J dropped 7 bases, with 8 bases sitting between them. The CDR3 extends over 11 amino acids. The CDR3: CSAEDSGELFF. As DNA, the CDR3 is TGCAGTGCTGAGGACAGCGGGGAGCTGTTTTTT.

The chain employs TRBV28 and TRBJ2-7; the match to TRBD2 covers 9 bases. Trimming took 5 bases from V and 3 from J; bases not matched to a gene: 11. There are 16 residues in the CDR3. Germline V gene lookup returns CDR1 MDHEN and CDR2 SYDVKM. CDR3 coding DNA: TGTGCCAGCAGTCGCACACTGACTAGCGGAATCTACGAGCAGTACTTC. Residues: CASSRTLTSGIYEQYF.

The V and J genes are TRBV11-2 and TRBJ2-7; a weak D match, TRBD2 (5 bases). V dropped 1 base and J dropped 3 bases, with 16 bases sitting between them. Germline lookup yields CDR1 SGHAT and CDR2 FQNNGV. The CDR3 has 16 amino acids. This CDR3 is CASSLGWGEGNYEQYF. CDR3 nucleotide sequence: TGTGCCAGCAGCTTAGGATGGGGAGAGGGAAACTACGAGCAGTACTTC.

This chain links TRBV5-5 with TRBJ2-3; D call uncertain. V lost 5 bases to trimming and J lost 6 bases, with 13 bases between them. The CDR3 is 13 residues long. CDR1 and CDR2 (germline): SGHKS, YYEKEE (reference sequence). The chain's CDR3 is CASRQRVADTQYF. In DNA, the CDR3 is TGTGCCAGCAGGCAACGTGTAGCTGATACGCAGTATTTT. The full variable domain, its missing parts supplied by reference TRBV5-5 and TRBJ2-3, is DAGVTQSPTHLIKTRGQQVTLRCSPISGHKSVSWYQQVLGQGPQFIFQYYEKEERGRGNFPDRFSARQFPNYSSELNVNALLLGDSALYLCASRQRVADTQYFGPGTRLTVL.

The chain joins TRBV5-1 to TRBJ2-2; D is uncertain. Germline V CDR1 and CDR2: SGHRS, YFSETQ. The CDR3 has 14 amino acids. V lost 3 bases and J lost 0, with 6 bases in between. DNA for the CDR3: TGCGCCAGCAGCTCGCAAACGAACACCGGGGAGCTGTTTTTT. Protein: CASSSQTNTGELFF.

The chain combines TRBV30 with TRBJ2-3, with 11 bases identical to TRBD2. CDR1 and CDR2 (germline): GTSNPN, SVGIG (reference sequence). CDR3 size: 17 residues. With V trimmed by 2 bases and J by 6 bases, 13 bases remained unmatched. In nucleotides, the CDR3 is TGTGCCTGGAGTAAGGGGTTAGCGGGAGGGCCGGGGGATACGCAGTATTTT. Protein sequence: CAWSKGLAGGPGDTQYF. Full variable domain (remainder filled in from reference TRBV30 and TRBJ2-3): SQTIHQWPATLVQPVGSPLSLECTVEGTSNPNLYWYRQAAGRGLQLLFYSVGIGQISSEVPQNLSASRPQDRQFILSSKKLLLSDSGFYLCAWSKGLAGGPGDTQYFGPGTRLTVL.

The V and J genes are TRBV9 and TRBJ2-5; 10 nucleotides agree with TRBD2. The J call is doubtful: the DNA matches TRBJ2-7 better. CDR1 is SGDLS and CDR2 is YYNGEE in the germline V gene. The CDR3 contains 18 residues. This chain's CDR3 is CASSVALAGVTSSYEQYF. The CDR3 nucleotides read TGTGCCAGCAGCGTAGCTCTAGCGGGAGTAACATCCTCCTACGAGCAGTACTTC.

The chain combines TRBV15 with TRBJ1-1; 7 nucleotides match TRBD1. Per the germline V gene, CDR1 is LNHNV and CDR2 is YYDKDF (reference sequence). After removal of 2 bases from V and 7 bases from J, the junction contained 4 bases not matched to a gene. The CDR3 consists of 13 residues. CDR3 amino acids: CATSRSTGSEAFF. CDR3 coding DNA: TGTGCCACCAGCAGATCGACAGGGAGTGAAGCTTTCTTT.

The V and J genes are TRBV27 and TRBJ2-7, with a tentative D call TRBD1 (7 bases). Germline loops: CDR1 MNHEY, CDR2 SMNVEV (reference sequence). The ends were cut back, 2 bases at V and 0 bases at J, with 14 bases in the middle. The CDR3 covers 16 residues. The CDR3 reads CASSLQGGSSSYEQYF. As DNA, the CDR3 is TGTGCCAGCAGTTTACAGGGGGGATCGAGCTCCTACGAGCAGTACTTC.

The rearrangement uses TRBV7-8 and TRBJ1-3; TRBD1 is a possible D gene (5 bases). CDR3 length equals 16 residues. V lost 5 bases to trimming and J lost 2 bases, with 16 bases between them. Germline lookup yields CDR1 SGHVS and CDR2 FQNEAQ. As DNA, the CDR3 is TGTGCCAGCAGCCCTTCTGCCGGGACGCCTGGAAACACCATATATTTT. The encoded protein is CASSPSAGTPGNTIYF.

V gene TRBV5-4 combines with J gene TRBJ2-7; D gene unclear. CDR1 and CDR2 from the germline V gene are SGHNT and YYREEE (reference sequence). This CDR3 is 14 amino acids long. V lost 1 base and J lost 3, with 11 bases in between. CDR3 amino acids: CASSLSSLDYEQYF. CDR3 sequence (DNA): TGTGCCAGCAGCTTGAGTTCGTTAGACTACGAGCAGTACTTC.

As DNA, the CDR3 is TGCGCCAGCAGCTTGGACGACAGCTACAATCAGCCCCAGCATTTT. This translates into CASSLDDSYNQPQHF. The V call is TRBV5-1, the J call TRBJ1-5, with TRBD1 as a possible D gene (5 bases). The germline V gene encodes CDR1 SGHRS and CDR2 YFSETQ. Trimming pared 0 bases from V and 3 bases from J, leaving 10 bases between. There are 15 residues in the CDR3.

This clone was seen more than once but under ten times. CDR3 region: CASSSRGYSTDTQYF. In nucleotides, the CDR3 is TGTGCCAGCAGCTCGCGGGGGTATAGCACAGATACGCAGTATTTT. The chain carries TRBV7-6 and TRBJ2-3, with 7 bases matching TRBD2. Germline V CDR1 and CDR2: SGHVS, FNYEAQ. Trimming took 4 bases from V and 0 from J; bases not matched to a gene: 4. The length of the CDR3 is 15 residues. Using reference TRBV7-6 and TRBJ2-3 for the parts outside the CDR3, the full variable domain is GAGVSQSPRYKVTKRGQDVALRCDPISGHVSLYWYRQALGQGPEFLTYFNYEAQQDKSGLPNDRFSAERPEGSISTLTIQRTEQRDSAMYRCASSSRGYSTDTQYFGPGTRLTVL.

This chain connects TRBV6-5 to TRBJ1-1, with TRBD1 matching 7 bases. CDR3 length: 15 amino acids. V lost 5 bases to trimming and J lost 4 bases; unmatched junction nucleotides: 10. Germline-derived CDR1 and CDR2 are MNHEY and SVGAGI. The DNA of the CDR3 is TGTGCCAGCAGTAGCACAGGGGTCGTGGGCACTGAAGCTTTCTTT. Translating gives CASSSTGVVGTEAFF.